This TCR beta chain originates from a study of T cells after yellow fever vaccination. This clonotype has more than one count but fewer than ten. The CDR3 extends over 14 amino acids. The germline V gene has CDR1 DFQATT and CDR2 SNEGSKA (reference sequence). With 5 bases clipped from V and 5 bases from J, the junction kept 10 bases outside the gene matches. TCRdb reanalysed the 5' RACE reads using MiXCR and keeps one entry per CDR3 protein. The table shows some 120,000 distinct CDR3 sequences, with 8.4% occurring only once. The receptor was isolated from a young man who received the YFV17D yellow fever vaccine. This rearrangement joins TRBV20-1 to TRBJ1-1, with 8 bases matching TRBD1. Material: CD8+ T cells sorted from PBMCs, obtained 45 days after the yellow fever booster vaccination. This chain's CDR3 is CSASFTGGWTEAFF. The DNA for the CDR3 is TGCAGTGCTTCTTTCACAGGGGGTTGGACTGAAGCTTTCTTT.